Described below is a single TCR beta chain sequence and its context. Trimming removed 6 bases from V and 1 base from J, with 17 bases in between. CDR1 is MDHEN, CDR2 SYDVKM, per germline. The CDR3 sequence is 16 residues long. The data were obtained in a study of T cell responses to AZD1222 COVID-19 vaccine. Study at large: Second-dose intervals of approximately 4 or approximately 12 weeks were pooled.

Generated by immunoSEQ multiplex PCR, the TCRdb table keeps only in-frame clones and is missing some. The profile shows 120,000 or so clones, around 81% of them singletons. The receptor comes from an adult in good health. The specimen was peripheral blood, collected on day 0 of AZD1222 vaccination. The rearrangement uses TRBV28 and TRBJ2-3; D is possibly TRBD1 or TRBD2 (5 bases each). The CDR3 here is CASRIGEVQGTDTQYF. The CDR3 DNA follows: TGTGCCAGCAGGATCGGGGAAGTACAGGGCACAGATACGCAGTATTTT.